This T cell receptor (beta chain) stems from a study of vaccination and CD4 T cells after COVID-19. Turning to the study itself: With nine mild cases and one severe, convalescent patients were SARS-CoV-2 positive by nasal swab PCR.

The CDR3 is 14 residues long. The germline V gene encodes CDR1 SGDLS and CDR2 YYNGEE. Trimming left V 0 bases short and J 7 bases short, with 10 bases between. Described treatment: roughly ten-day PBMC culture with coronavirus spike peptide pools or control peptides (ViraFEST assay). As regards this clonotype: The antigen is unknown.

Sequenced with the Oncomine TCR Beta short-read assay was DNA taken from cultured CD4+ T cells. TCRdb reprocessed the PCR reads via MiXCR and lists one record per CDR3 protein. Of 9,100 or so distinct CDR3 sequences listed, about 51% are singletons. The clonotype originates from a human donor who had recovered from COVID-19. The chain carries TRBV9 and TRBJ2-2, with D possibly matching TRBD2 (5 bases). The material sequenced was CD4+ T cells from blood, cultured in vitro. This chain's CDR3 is CASSVGGSVGELFF. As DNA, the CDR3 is TGTGCCAGCAGCGTAGGCGGGTCAGTCGGGGAGCTGTTTTTT.